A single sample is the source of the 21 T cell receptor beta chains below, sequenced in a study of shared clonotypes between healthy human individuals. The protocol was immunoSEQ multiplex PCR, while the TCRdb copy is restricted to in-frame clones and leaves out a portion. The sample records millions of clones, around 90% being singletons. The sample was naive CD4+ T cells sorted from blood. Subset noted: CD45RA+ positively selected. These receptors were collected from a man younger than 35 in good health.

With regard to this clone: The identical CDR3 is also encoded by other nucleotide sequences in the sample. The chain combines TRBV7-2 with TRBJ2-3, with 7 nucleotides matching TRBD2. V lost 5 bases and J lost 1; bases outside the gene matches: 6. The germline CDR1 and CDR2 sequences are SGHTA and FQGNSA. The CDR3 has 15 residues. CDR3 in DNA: TGTGCCAGCAGCCCGACTAGCAGGGGCACAGATACGCAGTATTTT. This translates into CASSPTSRGTDTQYF.

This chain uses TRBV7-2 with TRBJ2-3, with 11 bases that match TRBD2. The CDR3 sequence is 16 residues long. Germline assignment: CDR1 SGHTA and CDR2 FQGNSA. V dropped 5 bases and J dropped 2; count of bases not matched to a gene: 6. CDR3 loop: CASSQLAGATTDTQYF. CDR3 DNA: TGTGCCAGCAGCCAACTAGCGGGAGCCACCACAGATACGCAGTATTTT.

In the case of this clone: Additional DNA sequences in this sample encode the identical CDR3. The CDR3 here is CSAGGWETQYF. The CDR3 region has the DNA TGCAGTGCTGGTGGGTGGGAGACCCAGTACTTC. The rearrangement uses TRBV20-1 and TRBJ2-5; D is undetermined. This CDR3 comprises 11 residues. In germline, CDR1 is DFQATT, CDR2 SNEGSKA (reference sequence). Trimming took off 5 bases at V and 5 bases at J, with 9 bases between the two ends.

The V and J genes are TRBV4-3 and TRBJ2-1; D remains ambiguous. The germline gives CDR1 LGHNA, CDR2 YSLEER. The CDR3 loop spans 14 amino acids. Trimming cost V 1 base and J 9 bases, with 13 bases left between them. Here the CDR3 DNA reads TGCGCCAGCAGCCAAGCTCCTCTGTACGGTGAGCAGTTCTTC. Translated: CASSQAPLYGEQFF.

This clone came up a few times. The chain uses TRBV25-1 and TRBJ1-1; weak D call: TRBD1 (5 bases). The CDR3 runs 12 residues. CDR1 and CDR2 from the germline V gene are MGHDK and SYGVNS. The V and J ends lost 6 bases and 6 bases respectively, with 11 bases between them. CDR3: CASRGWGAEAFF. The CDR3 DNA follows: TGTGCCAGCAGGGGTTGGGGGGCTGAAGCTTTCTTT.

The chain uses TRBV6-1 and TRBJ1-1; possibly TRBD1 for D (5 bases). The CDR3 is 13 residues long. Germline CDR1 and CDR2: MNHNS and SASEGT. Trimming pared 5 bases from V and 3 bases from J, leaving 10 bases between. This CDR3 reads CASSRRVYTEAFF. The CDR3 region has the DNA TGTGCCAGCAGTCGCAGGGTATACACTGAAGCTTTCTTT.

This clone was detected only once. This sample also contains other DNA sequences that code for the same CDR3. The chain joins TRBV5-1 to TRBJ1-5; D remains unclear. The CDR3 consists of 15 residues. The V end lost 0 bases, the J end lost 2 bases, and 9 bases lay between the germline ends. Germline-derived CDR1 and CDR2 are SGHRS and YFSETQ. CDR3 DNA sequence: TGCGCCAGCAGCTTGGAAGGATCGGGCAATCAGCCCCAGCATTTT. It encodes CASSLEGSGNQPQHF.

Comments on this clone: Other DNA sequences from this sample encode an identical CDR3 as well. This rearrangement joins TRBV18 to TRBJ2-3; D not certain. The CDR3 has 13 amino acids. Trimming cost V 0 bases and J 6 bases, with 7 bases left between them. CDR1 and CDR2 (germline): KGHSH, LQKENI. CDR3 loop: CASSPPGIDTQYF. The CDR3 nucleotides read TGTGCCAGCTCACCACCGGGGATTGATACGCAGTATTTT.

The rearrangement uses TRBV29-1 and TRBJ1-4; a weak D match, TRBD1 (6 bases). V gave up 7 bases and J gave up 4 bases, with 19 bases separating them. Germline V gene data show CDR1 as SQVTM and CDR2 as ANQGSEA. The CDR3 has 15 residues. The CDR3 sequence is CSATSEQGLNEKLFF. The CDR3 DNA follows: TGCAGCGCGACATCCGAACAGGGACTTAATGAAAAACTGTTTTTT.

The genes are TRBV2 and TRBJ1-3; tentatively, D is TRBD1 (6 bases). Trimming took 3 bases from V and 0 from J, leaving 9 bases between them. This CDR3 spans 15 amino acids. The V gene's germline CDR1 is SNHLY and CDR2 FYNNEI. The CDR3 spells CASSDSGASGNTIYF. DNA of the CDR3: TGTGCCAGCAGTGACTCAGGGGCCTCTGGAAACACCATATATTTT. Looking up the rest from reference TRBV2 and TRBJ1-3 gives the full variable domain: EPEVTQTPSHQVTQMGQEVILRCVPISNHLYFYWYRQILGQKVEFLVSFYNNEISEKSEIFDDQFSVERPDGSNFTLKIRSTKLEDSAMYFCASSDSGASGNTIYFGEGSWLTVV.

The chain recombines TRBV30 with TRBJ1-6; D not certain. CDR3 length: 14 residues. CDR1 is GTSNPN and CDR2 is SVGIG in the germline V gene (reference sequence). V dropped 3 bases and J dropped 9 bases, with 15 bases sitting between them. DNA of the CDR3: TGTGCCTGGAGGATTGGTGGTCAGACTTCACCCCTCCACTTT. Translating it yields CAWRIGGQTSPLHF.

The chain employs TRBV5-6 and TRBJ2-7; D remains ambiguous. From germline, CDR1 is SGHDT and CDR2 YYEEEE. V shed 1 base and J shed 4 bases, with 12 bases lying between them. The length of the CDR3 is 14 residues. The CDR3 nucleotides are TGTGCCAGCAGCTTGTTAACGAAACGATACGAGCAGTACTTC. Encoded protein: CASSLLTKRYEQYF.

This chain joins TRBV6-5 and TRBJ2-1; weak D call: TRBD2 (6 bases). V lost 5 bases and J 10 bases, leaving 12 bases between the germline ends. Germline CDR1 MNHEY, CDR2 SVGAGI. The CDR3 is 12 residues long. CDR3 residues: CASSRRGEEQFF. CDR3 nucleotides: TGTGCCAGCAGTAGGAGGGGAGAGGAGCAGTTCTTC.

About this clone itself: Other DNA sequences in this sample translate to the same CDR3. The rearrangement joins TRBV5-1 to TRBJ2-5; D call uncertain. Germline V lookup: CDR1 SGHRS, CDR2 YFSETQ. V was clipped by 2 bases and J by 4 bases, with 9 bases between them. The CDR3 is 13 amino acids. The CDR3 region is CASSFPDRETQYF. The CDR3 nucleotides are TGCGCCAGCAGCTTCCCGGACCGAGAGACCCAGTACTTC.

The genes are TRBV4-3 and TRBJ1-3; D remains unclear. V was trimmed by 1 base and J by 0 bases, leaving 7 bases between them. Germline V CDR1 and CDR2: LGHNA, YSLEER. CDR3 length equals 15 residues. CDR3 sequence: CASSQVKDSGNTIYF. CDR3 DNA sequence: TGCGCCAGCAGCCAAGTCAAGGACTCTGGAAACACCATATATTTT.

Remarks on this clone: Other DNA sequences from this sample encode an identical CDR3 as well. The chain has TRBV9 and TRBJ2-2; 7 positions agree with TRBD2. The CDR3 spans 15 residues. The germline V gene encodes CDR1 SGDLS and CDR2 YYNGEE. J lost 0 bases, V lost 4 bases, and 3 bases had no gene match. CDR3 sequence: CASSRGGANTGELFF. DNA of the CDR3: TGTGCCAGCAGCCGCGGGGGTGCGAACACCGGGGAGCTGTTTTTT. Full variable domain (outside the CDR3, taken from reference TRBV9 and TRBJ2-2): DSGVTQTPKHLITATGQRVTLRCSPRSGDLSVYWYQQSLDQGLQFLIQYYNGEERAKGNILERFSAQQFPDLHSELNLSSLELGDSALYFCASSRGGANTGELFFGEGSRLTVL.

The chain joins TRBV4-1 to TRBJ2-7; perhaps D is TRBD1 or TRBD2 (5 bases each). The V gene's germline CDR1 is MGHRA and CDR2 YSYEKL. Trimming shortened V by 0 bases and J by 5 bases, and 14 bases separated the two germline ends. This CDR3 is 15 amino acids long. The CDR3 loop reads CASSQDKGRGDEQYF. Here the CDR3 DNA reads TGCGCCAGCAGCCAAGATAAGGGACGTGGAGACGAGCAGTACTTC.

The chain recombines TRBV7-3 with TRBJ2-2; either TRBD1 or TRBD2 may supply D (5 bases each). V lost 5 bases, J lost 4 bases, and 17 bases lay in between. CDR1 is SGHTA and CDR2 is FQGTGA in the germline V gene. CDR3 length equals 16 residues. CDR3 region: CASSGSMGTGTGELFF. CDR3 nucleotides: TGTGCCAGCAGCGGTAGCATGGGGACGGGCACCGGGGAGCTGTTTTTT.

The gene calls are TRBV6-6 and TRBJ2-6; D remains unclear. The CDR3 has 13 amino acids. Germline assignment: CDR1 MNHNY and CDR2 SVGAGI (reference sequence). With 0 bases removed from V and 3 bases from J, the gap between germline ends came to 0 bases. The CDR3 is CASSYSGANVLTF. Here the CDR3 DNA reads TGTGCCAGCAGTTACTCTGGGGCCAACGTCCTGACTTTC.

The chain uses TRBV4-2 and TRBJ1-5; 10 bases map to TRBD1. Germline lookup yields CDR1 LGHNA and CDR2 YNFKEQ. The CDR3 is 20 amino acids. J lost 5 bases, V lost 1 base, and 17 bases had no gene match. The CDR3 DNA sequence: TGTGCCAGCAGCCAAGGCAGACAGGGGGCGCTTAGAAAGATAGATCAGCCCCAGCATTTT. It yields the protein CASSQGRQGALRKIDQPQHF.

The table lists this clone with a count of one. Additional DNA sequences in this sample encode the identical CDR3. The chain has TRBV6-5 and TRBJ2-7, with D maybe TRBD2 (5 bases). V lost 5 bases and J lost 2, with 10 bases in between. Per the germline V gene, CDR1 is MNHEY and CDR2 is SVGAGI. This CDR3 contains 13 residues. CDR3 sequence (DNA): TGTGCCAGCAGTCCGGGAACACCCTACGAGCAGTACTTC. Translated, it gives CASSPGTPYEQYF.